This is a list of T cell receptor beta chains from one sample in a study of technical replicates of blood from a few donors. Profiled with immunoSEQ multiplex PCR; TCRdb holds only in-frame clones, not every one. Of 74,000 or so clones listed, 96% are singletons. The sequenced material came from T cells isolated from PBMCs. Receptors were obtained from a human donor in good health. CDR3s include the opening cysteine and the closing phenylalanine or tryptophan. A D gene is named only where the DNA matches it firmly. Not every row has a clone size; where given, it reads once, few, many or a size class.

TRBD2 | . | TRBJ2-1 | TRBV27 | CASSSRLAGGFNEQFF | TGTGCCAGCAGTTCGCGACTAGCGGGAGGATTCAATGAGCAGTTCTTC
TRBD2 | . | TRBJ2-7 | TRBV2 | CASSSGSEQYF | TGTGCCAGCAGTAGCGGGAGCGAGCAGTACTTC
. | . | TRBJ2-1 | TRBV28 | CASSKLTGWDEQFF | TGTGCCAGCAGTAAATTGACGGGATGGGATGAGCAGTTCTTC
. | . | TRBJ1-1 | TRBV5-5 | CASSWTTGNTEAFF | TGTGCCAGCAGCTGGACGACGGGAAACACTGAAGCTTTCTTT
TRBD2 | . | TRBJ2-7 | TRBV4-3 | CASSREGGRSEQYF | TGCGCCAGCAGCCGGGAGGGAGGGAGAAGCGAGCAGTACTTC
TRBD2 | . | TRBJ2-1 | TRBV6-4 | CASSDSAGGNEQFF | TGTGCCAGCAGTGACTCCGCGGGAGGGAATGAGCAGTTCTTC
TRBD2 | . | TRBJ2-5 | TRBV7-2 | CASSLSGLAGETQYF | TGTGCCAGCAGCTTATCGGGACTAGCGGGAGAGACCCAGTACTTC
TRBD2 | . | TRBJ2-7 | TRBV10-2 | CASSEAGGLIYEQYF | TGCGCCAGCAGTGAGGCGGGGGGCCTAATCTACGAGCAGTACTTC
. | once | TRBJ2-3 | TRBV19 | CASSFSREWLDTQYF | TGTGCCAGTAGTTTCTCACGGGAGTGGTTAGATACGCAGTATTTT
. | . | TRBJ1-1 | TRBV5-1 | CASTSNREIAEAFF | TGCGCCAGCACCTCGAACCGGGAGATAGCTGAAGCTTTCTTT
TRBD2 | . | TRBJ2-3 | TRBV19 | CASSMRTSGLITFTDTQYF | TGTGCCAGTAGTATGAGGACTAGCGGCCTCATAACTTTTACAGATACGCAGTATTTT
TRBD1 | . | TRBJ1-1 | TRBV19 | CASRSDGQVWKAFF | TGTGCCAGTAGGTCCGACGGACAGGTTTGGAAAGCTTTCTTT
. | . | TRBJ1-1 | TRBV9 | CASSVSIDRPNTEAFF | TGTGCCAGCAGCGTCTCCATAGACAGGCCAAACACTGAAGCTTTCTTT
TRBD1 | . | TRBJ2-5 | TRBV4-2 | CASSTGQGGTQYF | TGTGCCAGCAGCACTGGACAGGGCGGGACCCAGTACTTC
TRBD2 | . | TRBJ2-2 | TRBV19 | CASSRLAGDGELFF | TGTGCCAGTAGCAGACTAGCGGGGGACGGGGAGCTGTTTTTT
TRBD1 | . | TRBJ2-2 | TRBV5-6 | CASSRTGNTGELFF | TGTGCCAGCAGCAGGACAGGCAACACCGGGGAGCTGTTTTTT
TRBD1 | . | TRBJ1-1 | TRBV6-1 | CASGGQGVTEAFF | TGTGCCAGCGGGGGACAGGGGGTTACTGAAGCTTTCTTT
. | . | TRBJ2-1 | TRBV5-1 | CASIGSGRADEQFF | TGCGCCAGCATAGGATCCGGGAGAGCGGATGAGCAGTTCTTC
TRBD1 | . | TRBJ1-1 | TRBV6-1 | CASSPGQTNTEAFF | TGTGCCAGCAGTCCGGGACAGACTAACACTGAAGCTTTCTTT
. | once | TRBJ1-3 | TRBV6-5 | CASSYSQGGNTIYF | TGTGCCAGCAGTTACTCACAGGGCGGAAACACCATATATTTT
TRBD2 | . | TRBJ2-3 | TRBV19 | CASNPSGRATDTQYF | TGTGCCAGTAACCCTAGCGGGAGGGCCACAGATACGCAGTATTTT
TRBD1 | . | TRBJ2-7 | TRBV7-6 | CASSEGTGAYEQYF | TGTGCCAGCAGTGAGGGGACAGGGGCCTACGAGCAGTACTTC
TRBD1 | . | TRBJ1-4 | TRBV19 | CASEGQGVDEKLFF | TGTGCCAGTGAGGGACAGGGGGTTGACGAAAAACTGTTTTTT
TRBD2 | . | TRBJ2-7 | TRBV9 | CASSTYRTSGYEQYF | TGTGCCAGCAGCACTTATAGGACTAGCGGTTACGAGCAGTACTTC
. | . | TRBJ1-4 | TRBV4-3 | CASSQEGGANEKLFF | TGCGCCAGCAGCCAAGAAGGAGGGGCTAATGAAAAACTGTTTTTT
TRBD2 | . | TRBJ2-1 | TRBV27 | CASSLHPGTSGVGFF | TGTGCCAGCAGTTTGCACCCCGGGACTAGCGGGGTGGGATTCTTC
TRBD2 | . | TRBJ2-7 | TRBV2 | CASSPGTSGIYEQYF | TGTGCCAGCAGCCCAGGGACTAGCGGGATTTACGAGCAGTACTTC
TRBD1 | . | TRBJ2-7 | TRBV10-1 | CASSLGQGSYEQYF | TGCGCCAGCTCCCTAGGACAGGGTTCCTACGAGCAGTACTTC
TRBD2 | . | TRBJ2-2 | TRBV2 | CASSALARTGELFF | TGTGCCAGCAGTGCACTAGCGCGAACCGGGGAGCTGTTTTTT
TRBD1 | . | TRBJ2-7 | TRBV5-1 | CASSPWTGTGEQYF | TGCGCCAGCAGCCCCTGGACAGGGACGGGAGAGCAGTACTTC
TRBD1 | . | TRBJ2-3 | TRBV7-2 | CASSIGQAGADTQYF | TGTGCCAGCAGCATAGGACAGGCCGGCGCAGATACGCAGTATTTT
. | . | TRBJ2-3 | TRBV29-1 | CSAQPGLQYTDTQYF | TGCAGCGCTCAACCGGGACTGCAGTATACAGATACGCAGTATTTT
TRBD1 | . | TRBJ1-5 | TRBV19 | CASSSTGGSQPQHF | TGTGCCAGTAGTTCGACAGGGGGCAGTCAGCCCCAGCATTTT
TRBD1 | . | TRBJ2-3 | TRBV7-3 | CASKRTGGADTQYF | TGTGCCAGCAAGCGGACAGGGGGCGCAGATACGCAGTATTTT
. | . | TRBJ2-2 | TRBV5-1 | CASSLAGEAGELFF | TGCGCCAGCAGCTTGGCCGGGGAGGCCGGGGAGCTGTTTTTT
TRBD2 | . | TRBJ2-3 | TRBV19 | CASETSGTTQYF | TGTGCCAGTGAGACTAGCGGGACGACGCAGTATTTT
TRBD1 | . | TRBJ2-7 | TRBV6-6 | CASSRQGDTYEQYF | TGTGCCAGCAGCCGACAGGGCGATACCTACGAGCAGTACTTC
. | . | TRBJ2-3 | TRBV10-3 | CAISGTGATDTQYF | TGTGCCATCAGTGGTACGGGAGCCACAGATACGCAGTATTTT
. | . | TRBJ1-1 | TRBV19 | CASSIDRDTEAFF | TGTGCCAGTAGTATAGACAGGGACACTGAAGCTTTCTTT
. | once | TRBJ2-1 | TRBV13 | CASSPTVDEQFF | TGTGCCAGCAGCCCTACGGTAGATGAGCAGTTCTTC
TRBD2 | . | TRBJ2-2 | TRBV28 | CASAGGTGELFF | TGTGCCAGCGCGGGGGGAACCGGGGAGCTGTTTTTT
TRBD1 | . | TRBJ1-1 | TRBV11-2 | CASSLALGRGTEAFF | TGTGCCAGCAGCTTAGCCCTGGGCAGGGGGACTGAAGCTTTCTTT
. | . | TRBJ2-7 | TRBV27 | CASSAPTGWDEQYF | TGTGCCAGCAGTGCCCCAACAGGTTGGGACGAGCAGTACTTC
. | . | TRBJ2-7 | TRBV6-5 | CASSYGGHPYEQYF | TGTGCCAGCAGTTACGGAGGGCACCCCTACGAGCAGTACTTC
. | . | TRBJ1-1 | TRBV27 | CASSFVWGHHMNTEAFF | TGTGCCAGCAGTTTCGTTTGGGGACACCACATGAACACTGAAGCTTTCTTT
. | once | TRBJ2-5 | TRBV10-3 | CATAGGETQYF | TGTGCCACCGCCGGAGGGGAGACCCAGTACTTC
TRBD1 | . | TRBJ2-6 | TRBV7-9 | CASNLVRDRVSSGANVLTF | TGTGCCAGCAACTTAGTCCGGGACAGGGTTTCCTCTGGGGCCAACGTCCTGACTTTC
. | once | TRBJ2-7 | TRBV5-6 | CASSLQLHYEQYF | TGTGCCAGCAGCTTACAGCTCCACTACGAGCAGTACTTC
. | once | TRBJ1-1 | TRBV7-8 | CASTVQGNTEAFF | TGTGCCAGCACCGTACAGGGGAACACTGAAGCTTTCTTT
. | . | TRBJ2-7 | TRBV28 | CASRRVLLSYEQYF | TGTGCCAGCAGACGGGTCCTATTAAGCTACGAGCAGTACTTC
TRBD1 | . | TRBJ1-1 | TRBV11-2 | CASSFFQGGPEAFF | TGTGCCAGCAGCTTTTTTCAGGGGGGCCCTGAAGCTTTCTTT
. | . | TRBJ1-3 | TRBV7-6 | CASSLNNRETPGNTIYF | TGTGCCAGCAGCCTAAACAACAGGGAAACCCCTGGAAACACCATATATTTT
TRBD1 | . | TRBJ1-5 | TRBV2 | CASSDIEGASAGNQPQHF | TGTGCCAGCAGTGATATTGAGGGGGCAAGTGCAGGCAATCAGCCCCAGCATTTT
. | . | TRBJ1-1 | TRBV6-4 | CASSDSLWAWAEAFF | TGTGCCAGCAGTGACTCGCTATGGGCTTGGGCTGAAGCTTTCTTT